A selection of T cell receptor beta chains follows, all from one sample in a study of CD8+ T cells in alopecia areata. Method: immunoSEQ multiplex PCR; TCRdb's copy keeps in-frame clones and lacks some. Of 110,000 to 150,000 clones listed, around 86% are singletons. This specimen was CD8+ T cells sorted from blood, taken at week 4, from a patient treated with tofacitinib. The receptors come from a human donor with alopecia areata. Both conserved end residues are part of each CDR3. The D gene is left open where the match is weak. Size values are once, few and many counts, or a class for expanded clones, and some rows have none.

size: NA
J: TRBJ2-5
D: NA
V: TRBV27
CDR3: CASSSPYQETQYF
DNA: TGTGCCAGCAGTTCACCGTACCAAGAGACCCAGTACTTC

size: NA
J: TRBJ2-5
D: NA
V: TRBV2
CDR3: CASSEVIGTQETQYF
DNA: TGTGCCAGCAGTGAAGTCATTGGGACCCAAGAGACCCAGTACTTC

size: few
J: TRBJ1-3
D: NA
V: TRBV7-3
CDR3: CASSLTVGPGEGNTIYF
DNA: TGTGCCAGCAGCTTAACTGTAGGCCCGGGGGAAGGAAACACCATATATTTT

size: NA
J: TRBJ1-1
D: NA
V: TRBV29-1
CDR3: CSVESGGSEAFF
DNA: TGCAGCGTTGAATCGGGGGGCTCTGAAGCTTTCTTT

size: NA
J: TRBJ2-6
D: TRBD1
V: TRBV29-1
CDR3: CSALVRGSGANVLTF
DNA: TGCAGCGCCCTGGTCAGGGGGAGTGGGGCCAACGTCCTGACTTTC

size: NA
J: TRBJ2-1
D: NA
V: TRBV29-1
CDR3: CSDLLSSYNEQFF
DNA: TGCAGCGACTTGTTGAGCTCCTACAATGAGCAGTTCTTC

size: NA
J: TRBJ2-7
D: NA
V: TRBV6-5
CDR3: CASSSEWGFSYEQYF
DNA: TGTGCCAGCAGTTCCGAATGGGGCTTCTCCTACGAGCAGTACTTC

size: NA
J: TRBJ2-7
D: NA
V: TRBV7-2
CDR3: CASSLWGSQHEQYF
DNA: TGTGCCAGCAGCTTATGGGGGAGCCAGCACGAGCAGTACTTC

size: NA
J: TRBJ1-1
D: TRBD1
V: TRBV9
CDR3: CASSSGTGGPEAFF
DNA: TGTGCCAGCAGCTCCGGGACAGGGGGGCCTGAAGCTTTCTTT

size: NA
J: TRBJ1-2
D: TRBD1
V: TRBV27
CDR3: CASRGTGANYGYTF
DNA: TGTGCCAGCAGGGGGACAGGGGCTAACTATGGCTACACCTTC

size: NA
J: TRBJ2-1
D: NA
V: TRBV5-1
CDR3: CASSWGLLINEQFF
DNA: TGCGCCAGCAGCTGGGGACTTCTAATCAATGAGCAGTTCTTC

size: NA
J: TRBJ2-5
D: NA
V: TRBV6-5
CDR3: CASSTNRVRGETQYF
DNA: TGTGCCAGCAGTACCAACAGGGTTCGCGGAGAGACCCAGTACTTC

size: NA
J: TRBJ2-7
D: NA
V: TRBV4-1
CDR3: CASSQVAGGYEQYF
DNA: TGCGCCAGCAGCCAAGTTGCAGGGGGGTACGAGCAGTACTTC

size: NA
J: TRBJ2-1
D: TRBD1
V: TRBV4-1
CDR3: CASMSQGASNEQFF
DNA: TGCGCCAGCATGTCCCAGGGGGCCTCGAATGAGCAGTTCTTC

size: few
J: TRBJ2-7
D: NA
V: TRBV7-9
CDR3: CASSRSYEQYF
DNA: TGTGCCAGCAGCCGATCCTACGAGCAGTACTTC

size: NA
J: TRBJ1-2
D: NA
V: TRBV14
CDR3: CASSQDAMGFYGYTF
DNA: TGTGCCAGCAGCCAAGATGCGATGGGGTTTTATGGCTACACCTTC

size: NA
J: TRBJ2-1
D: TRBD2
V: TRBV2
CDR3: CASSEGLAGGPIGYNEQFF
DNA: TGTGCCAGCAGTGAGGGACTAGCGGGGGGGCCGATCGGCTACAATGAGCAGTTCTTC

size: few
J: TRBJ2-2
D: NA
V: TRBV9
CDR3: CASSVNTGELFF
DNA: TGTGCCAGCAGCGTGAACACCGGGGAGCTGTTTTTT

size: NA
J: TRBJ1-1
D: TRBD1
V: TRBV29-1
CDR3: CSVTVQGAEAFF
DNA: TGCAGCGTTACGGTACAGGGGGCTGAAGCTTTCTTT

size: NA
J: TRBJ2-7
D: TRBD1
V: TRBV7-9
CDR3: CASSMRTGPARNEQYF
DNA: TGTGCCAGCAGCATGAGGACAGGCCCCGCAAGGAACGAGCAGTACTTC

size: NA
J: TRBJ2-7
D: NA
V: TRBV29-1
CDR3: CSVEEDGSYEQYF
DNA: TGCAGCGTTGAAGAGGACGGATCCTACGAGCAGTACTTC

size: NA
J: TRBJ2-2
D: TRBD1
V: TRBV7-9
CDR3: CASSPVSGGVGTGELFF
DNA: TGTGCCAGCAGCCCCGTCTCAGGGGGCGTCGGCACCGGGGAGCTGTTTTTT

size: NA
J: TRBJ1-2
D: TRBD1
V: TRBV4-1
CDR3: CASSQEGTGTAGYTF
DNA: TGCGCCAGCAGCCAAGAGGGGACAGGTACAGCTGGCTACACCTTC

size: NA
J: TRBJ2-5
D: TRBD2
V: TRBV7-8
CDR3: CASSSDGGTSQETQYF
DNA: TGTGCCAGCAGCTCCGATGGAGGGACTAGCCAAGAGACCCAGTACTTC

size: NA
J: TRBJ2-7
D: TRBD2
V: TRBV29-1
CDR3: CSAAGRGETYEQYF
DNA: TGCAGCGCTGCGGGTCGGGGGGAGACCTACGAGCAGTACTTC

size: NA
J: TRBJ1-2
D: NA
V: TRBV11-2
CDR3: CASSLASGGGAYGYTF
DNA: TGTGCCAGCAGCTTAGCATCCGGCGGAGGGGCTTATGGCTACACCTTC

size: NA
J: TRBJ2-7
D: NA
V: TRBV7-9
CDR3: CASGGRTYEQYF
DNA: TGTGCCAGCGGGGGCCGGACCTACGAGCAGTACTTC

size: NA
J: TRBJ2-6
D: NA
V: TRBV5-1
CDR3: CASSLETAGANVLTF
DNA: TGCGCCAGCAGCTTGGAAACCGCTGGGGCCAACGTCCTGACTTTC

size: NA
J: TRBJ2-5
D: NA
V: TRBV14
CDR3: CASSQDQLRQETQYF
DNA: TGTGCCAGCAGCCAAGATCAGCTGCGACAAGAGACCCAGTACTTC

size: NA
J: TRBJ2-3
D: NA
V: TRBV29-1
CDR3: CSGDAESTDTQYF
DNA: TGCAGCGGAGATGCGGAAAGCACAGATACGCAGTATTTT

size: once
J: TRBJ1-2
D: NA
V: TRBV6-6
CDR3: CASRIDYTVLYGYTF
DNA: TGTGCCAGCAGGATCGATTACACAGTACTCTATGGCTACACCTTC

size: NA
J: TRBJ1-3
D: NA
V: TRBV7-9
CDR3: CASRAYSGNTIYF
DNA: TGTGCCAGCAGAGCCTACTCTGGAAACACCATATATTTT

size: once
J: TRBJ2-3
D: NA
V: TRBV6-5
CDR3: CATTTGATDTQYF
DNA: TGTGCCACCACAACAGGTGCCACAGATACGCAGTATTTT

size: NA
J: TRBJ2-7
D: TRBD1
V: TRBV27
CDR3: CASSLRDRDEQYF
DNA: TGTGCCAGCAGTTTACGGGACAGGGACGAGCAGTACTTC

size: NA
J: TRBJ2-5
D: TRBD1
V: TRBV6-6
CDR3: CASSAPTGGEETQYF
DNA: TGTGCCAGCAGTGCACCGACAGGGGGGGAAGAGACCCAGTACTTC

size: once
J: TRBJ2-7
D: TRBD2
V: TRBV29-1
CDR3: CSVRPTGGAYEQYF
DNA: TGCAGCGTCCGCCCTACCGGGGGGGCGTATGAGCAGTACTTC

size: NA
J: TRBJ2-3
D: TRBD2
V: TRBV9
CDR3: CASSVSGRAGDTQYF
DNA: TGTGCCAGCAGCGTTAGCGGGAGGGCCGGTGATACGCAGTATTTT

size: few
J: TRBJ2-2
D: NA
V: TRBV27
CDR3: CASSPQGGGTGELFF
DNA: TGTGCCAGCAGTCCACAGGGTGGGGGCACCGGGGAGCTGTTTTTT

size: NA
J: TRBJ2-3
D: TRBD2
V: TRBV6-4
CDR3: CASSALAGGPSDTQYF
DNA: TGTGCCAGCAGTGCTCTAGCGGGAGGGCCTTCAGATACGCAGTATTTT

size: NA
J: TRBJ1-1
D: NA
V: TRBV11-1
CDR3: CASSLGGPNTEAFF
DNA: TGTGCCAGCAGCCTAGGTGGGCCGAACACTGAAGCTTTCTTT

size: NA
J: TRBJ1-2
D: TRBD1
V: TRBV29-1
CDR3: CSVELSDSRGAYGYTF
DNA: TGCAGCGTTGAATTGAGCGACTCCAGGGGGGCCTATGGCTACACCTTC

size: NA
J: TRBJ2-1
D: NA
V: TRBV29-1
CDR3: CSVPRGGNEQFF
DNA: TGCAGCGTTCCCAGGGGAGGGAATGAGCAGTTCTTC

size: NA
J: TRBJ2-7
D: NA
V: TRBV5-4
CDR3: CASSPDWSPSYEQYF
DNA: TGTGCCAGCAGCCCGGATTGGAGCCCATCCTACGAGCAGTACTTC

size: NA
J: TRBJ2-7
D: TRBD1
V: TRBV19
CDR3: CASSIGQGMSYEQYF
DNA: TGTGCCAGTAGTATCGGACAGGGGATGTCCTACGAGCAGTACTTC

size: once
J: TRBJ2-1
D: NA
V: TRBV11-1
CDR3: CASSGDNEQFF
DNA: TGTGCCAGCAGCGGGGACAATGAGCAGTTCTTC

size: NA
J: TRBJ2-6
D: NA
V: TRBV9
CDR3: CASSVDLTSGANVLTF
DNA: TGTGCCAGCAGCGTAGATCTGACCTCTGGGGCCAACGTCCTGACTTTC

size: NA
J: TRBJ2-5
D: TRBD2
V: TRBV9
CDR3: CASSSHLAGDQETQYF
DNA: TGTGCCAGCAGCTCCCACCTAGCGGGGGACCAAGAGACCCAGTACTTC

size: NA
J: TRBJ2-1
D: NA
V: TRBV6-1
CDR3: CASGDPSQQFF
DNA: TGTGCCAGCGGTGACCCAAGCCAGCAGTTCTTC

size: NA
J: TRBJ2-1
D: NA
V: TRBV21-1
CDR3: CASSIGTGYGEQFF
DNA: TGTGCCAGCAGCATCGGGACAGGGTATGGTGAGCAGTTCTTC

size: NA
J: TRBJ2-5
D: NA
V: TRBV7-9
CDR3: CASSLIRDQETQYF
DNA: TGTGCCAGCAGCTTAATCAGGGACCAAGAGACCCAGTACTTC

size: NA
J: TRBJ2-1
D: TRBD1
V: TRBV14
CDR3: CASSPRDSRYNEQFF
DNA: TGTGCCAGCAGCCCCCGGGACAGCCGATACAATGAGCAGTTCTTC

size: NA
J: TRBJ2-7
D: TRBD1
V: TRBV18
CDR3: CASSPPRDRASYEQYF
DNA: TGTGCCAGCTCACCCCCCCGGGACAGGGCTTCCTACGAGCAGTACTTC

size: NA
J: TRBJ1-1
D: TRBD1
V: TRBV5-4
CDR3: CASSSTGTGATEAFF
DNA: TGTGCCAGCAGCTCAACCGGGACAGGGGCCACTGAAGCTTTCTTT

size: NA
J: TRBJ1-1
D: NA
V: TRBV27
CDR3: CASSLYEGTEAFF
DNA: TGTGCCAGCAGTCTATACGAGGGCACTGAAGCTTTCTTT

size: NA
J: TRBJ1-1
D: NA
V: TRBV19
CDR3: CASSTGPEAFF
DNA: TGTGCCAGTAGTACTGGACCTGAAGCTTTCTTT